This TCR beta chain was recovered during a study of vaccination effects on CD4 cells after COVID-19 (dated by TCRdb to between 2021 and 2023). Some background on the complete study: Across the study, the median time from the second dose to post-vaccine sampling was 72 days (range 14 to 241). SARS-CoV-2 spike-specific CD4+ TCR repertoires from before and after mRNA vaccination were compared in COVID-19 convalescent patients and in infection-naive vaccine recipients. The full study included around ten COVID-19 convalescent patients and several SARS-CoV-2-naive healthy vaccine recipients. Cultures from other donors in the study were sequenced using the Oncomine TCR Beta short-read assay on an Illumina iSeq 100. Results and caveats for the whole study, not just this receptor: Limitations of the study were the small number of convalescent patients and the absence of early post-infection timepoints. In healthy vaccine recipients, vaccine-induced clones were almost all SARS-CoV-2 mono-reactive, with only 1 of 255 cross-reactive with common cold coronaviruses. Clones induced by infection and clones induced by vaccination both contracted markedly at late timepoints after vaccination, which fits with T cell responses waning over time.

In the ViraFEST assay, PBMC were stimulated with viral peptide pools, and TCR sequencing was then used to find antigen-specific CD4+ T cell clonotypes based on their expansion. After around ten days of culture, CD4+ T cells were isolated with the EasySep CD4+ T cell isolation kit. Each participant got two doses of an mRNA SARS-CoV-2 vaccine, either BNT162b2 or mRNA-1273. None of the healthy vaccine recipients had a prior SARS-CoV-2 infection, which was confirmed by nucleocapsid antibody tests that came back negative both before and after vaccination. Two million PBMC per well were cultured in IMDM with 5% human AB serum, 7.5 to 10 IU/ml IL-2 and gentamicin, plus 10 ug/ml peptides. Half of the culture medium was replaced with fresh IL-2-containing medium on days 3 and 7. Each peptide stimulation condition was cultured in triplicate wells unless otherwise noted. PBMC were separated from whole blood using Ficoll-Paque Plus gradient centrifugation and were then either cryopreserved at -140C or used fresh. The overlapping peptide pools covered the spike proteins of SARS-CoV-2 and of the common cold coronaviruses HCoV-NL63, HCoV-OC43 and HCoV-229E. The QIAamp micro DNA kit was used to extract genomic DNA from the cultured CD4+ T cells.

Library method: the immunoSEQ multiplex PCR assay. DNA from the cultured, isolated CD4+ T cells was subjected to TCR beta CDR3 sequencing. The original methods were these. The analysis removed non-productive TCR sequences, trimmed reads to the CDR3 region, and retained only CDR3s that were 7 or more amino acids long. Antigen-specific clonotypes were identified using the MANAFEST web app by comparison of expansion in peptide wells against reference cultures. To count as positive, a clone had to show expansion at FDR<0.05 compared with the reference and with all other wells, an odds ratio above 5, and a frequency above 0.1% in two replicate wells. A clonotype was defined as cross-reactive if the clonotype was significantly expanded both in SARS-CoV-2 spike wells and in at least one common cold coronavirus spike condition. Levenshtein distance calculated with the stringdist R package was used to assess CDR3 similarity, and unrooted trees were constructed with ape in R 3.6.1. TCRdb obtained this table from immuneACCESS and retained in-frame rearrangements with V and J assigned. These tables miss some clones; where compared with another copy, unresolved V genes account for less than half of the shortfall, and the remainder is unexplained. For V, J and clone size, that table is used; D and trimming come from the DNA. Here the sample has about 33,000 clones; approximately 82% occur a single time. Roughly 1.6% of the sample is taken by the ten largest.

Remarks on this clone: Its antigen is unknown. No base-level quality is on record; no much larger clone is a single base apart. The same CDR3 arises from other DNA sequences in this sample as well.

The TCR sequence derives from a human donor who received a COVID-19 vaccine. Some clones in this sample may be carry-over from other donors' samples. The source was CD4+ T cells from PBMCs cultured with HCoV-NL63 spike peptides, collected after COVID-19 vaccination. In light of the paper, this sample's cell subset or site label describes: HCoV-NL63 spike overlapping peptide pool stimulation.

Here is the DNA: TGCGCCAGCAGCTTGGCGGGGTCGGGAGAGACCCAGTACTTC. Its protein is CASSLAGSGETQYF. The chain joins TRBV5-1 to TRBJ2-5; TRBD2 is a possible D gene, resting on 5 matching bases. The germline ends are 10 bases apart after V is trimmed by 0 bases and J by 4 bases. From the cysteine through the phenylalanine, the CDR3 covers 14 amino acids. Kept here is only the CDR3 DNA, which spans 42 bases and is read in frame from base 1. In the germline V gene, CDR1 corresponds to SGHRS and CDR2 to YFSETQ.